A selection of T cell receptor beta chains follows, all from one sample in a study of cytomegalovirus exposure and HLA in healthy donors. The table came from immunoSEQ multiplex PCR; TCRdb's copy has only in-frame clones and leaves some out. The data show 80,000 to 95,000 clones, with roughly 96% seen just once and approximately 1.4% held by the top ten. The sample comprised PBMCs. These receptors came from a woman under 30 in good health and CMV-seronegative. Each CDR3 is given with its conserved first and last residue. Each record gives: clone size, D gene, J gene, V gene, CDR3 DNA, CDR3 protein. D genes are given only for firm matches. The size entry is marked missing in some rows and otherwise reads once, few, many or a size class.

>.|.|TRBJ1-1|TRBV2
TGTGCCAGCCGGTACACTGAAGCTTTCTTT
CASRYTEAFF
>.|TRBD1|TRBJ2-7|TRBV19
TGTGCCAGTAGTATACTGGGACAGGGTGAGCAGTACTTC
CASSILGQGEQYF
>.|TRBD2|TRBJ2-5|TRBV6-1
TGTGCCAGCAGTGAAGGGACTAGCGGGAGTAACGGGCGGGAGACCCAGTACTTC
CASSEGTSGSNGRETQYF
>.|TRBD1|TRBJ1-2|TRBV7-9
TGTGCCAGCAGCTTGGTGACAGGGGTCGGCTACACCTTC
CASSLVTGVGYTF
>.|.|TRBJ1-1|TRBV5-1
TGCGCCAGCAGCTTGCCATTGACACCTGACACTGAAGCTTTCTTT
CASSLPLTPDTEAFF
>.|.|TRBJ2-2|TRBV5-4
TGTGCCAGCAGCTTGGTAAGGGGTCCCGGGGAGCTGTTTTTT
CASSLVRGPGELFF
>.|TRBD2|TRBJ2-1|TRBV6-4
TGTGCCAGCCCATGGGGACTAGCGGGAGAGAGTGAGCAGTTCTTC
CASPWGLAGESEQFF
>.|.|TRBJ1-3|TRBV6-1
TGTGCCAGCAGTGAAGTAGCAGGGGCCGGAAACACCATATATTTT
CASSEVAGAGNTIYF
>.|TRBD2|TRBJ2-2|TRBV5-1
TGCGCCAGCAACGACCACTCTAGCGGGGCGAACACCGGGGAGCTGTTTTTT
CASNDHSSGANTGELFF
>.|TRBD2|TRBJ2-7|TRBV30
TGTGCCTGGAGTAGGGGACTAGCGGGTTCTAGGAGGTTCTACGAGCAGTACTTC
CAWSRGLAGSRRFYEQYF
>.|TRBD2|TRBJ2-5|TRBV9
TGTGCCAGCAGCGTAGCTGCAGCGGGAGATAAAGAGACCCAGTACTTC
CASSVAAAGDKETQYF
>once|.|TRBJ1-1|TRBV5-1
TGCGCCACCCAGGGTAGGCCAGGGAACACTGAAGCTTTCTTT
CATQGRPGNTEAFF
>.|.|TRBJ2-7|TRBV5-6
TGTGCCAGCAGCGGGGACTTAGGATGGGAGCAGTACTTC
CASSGDLGWEQYF
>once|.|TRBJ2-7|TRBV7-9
TGTGCCAGCAGCGGCTTTGACAAGAACTCCTACGAGCAGTACTTC
CASSGFDKNSYEQYF
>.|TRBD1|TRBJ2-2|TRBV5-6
TGTGCCAGCAGCTTCATCGACAGGGACACCGGGGAGCTGTTTTTT
CASSFIDRDTGELFF
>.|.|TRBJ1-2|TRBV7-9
TGTGCCAGCAGCTTAGCCTCCGAGGGCTACACCTTC
CASSLASEGYTF
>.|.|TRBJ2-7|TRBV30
TGTGCCTGGAGTCTAAGCTCCTACGAGCAGTACTTC
CAWSLSSYEQYF
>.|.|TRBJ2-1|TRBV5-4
TGTGCCAGCAGCTCCGGACATGCCCTTGAGCAGTTCTTC
CASSSGHALEQFF
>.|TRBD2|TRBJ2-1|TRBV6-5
TGTGCCACTTCGAGGGGACTAGCGGTTAATGAGCAGTTCTTC
CATSRGLAVNEQFF
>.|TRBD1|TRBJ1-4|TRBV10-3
TGTGCCATCAGTGAGTCCAGGGGGTGGAATGAAAAACTGTTTTTT
CAISESRGWNEKLFF
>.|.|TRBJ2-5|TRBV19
TGTGCCAGTAAGCGGCCAGGGGCGCAAGAGACCCAGTACTTC
CASKRPGAQETQYF
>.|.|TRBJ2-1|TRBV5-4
TGTGCCAGCAGTCTCGTAGATTCTGAGCAGTTCTTC
CASSLVDSEQFF
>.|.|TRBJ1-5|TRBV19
TGTGCCAGTAGTACTTTACAGGGTAATCAGCCCCAGCATTTT
CASSTLQGNQPQHF
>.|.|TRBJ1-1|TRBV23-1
TGCGCCAGCAGTCAATCGTCGGGGAACACTGAAGCTTTCTTT
CASSQSSGNTEAFF
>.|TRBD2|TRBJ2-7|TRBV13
TGTGCCAGCAGCTTAGAACTAGCGGGCCCAACCACCTACGAGCAGTACTTC
CASSLELAGPTTYEQYF
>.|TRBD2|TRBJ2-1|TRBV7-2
TGTGCCAGCAGACCCCAGTTCGGCGGGAGCTACAATGAGCAGTTCTTC
CASRPQFGGSYNEQFF
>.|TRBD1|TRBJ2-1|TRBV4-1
TGCGCCAGCAGCCGCACGGGACAGGGGCGGTACAATGAGCAGTTCTTC
CASSRTGQGRYNEQFF
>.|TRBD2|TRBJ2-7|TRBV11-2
TGTGCCAGCAGCCCATCCCCGGGACTAGCGGGAGGGAACGAGCAGTACTTC
CASSPSPGLAGGNEQYF
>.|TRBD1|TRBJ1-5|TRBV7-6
TGTGCCAGCAGCTTAGGGGACAGGGAGAATCAGCCCCAGCATTTT
CASSLGDRENQPQHF
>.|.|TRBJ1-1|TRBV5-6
TGTGCCAGCAGCTGGGGCGTTGGGAACACTGAAGCTTTCTTT
CASSWGVGNTEAFF
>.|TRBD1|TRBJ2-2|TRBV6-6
TGTGCCAGCAGGAGGGGGCAGGTCACCGGGGAGCTGTTTTTT
CASRRGQVTGELFF
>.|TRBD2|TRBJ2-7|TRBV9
TGTGCCAGCAGCGGACTAGCGGGAGGGCCCGGCGAGCAGTACTTC
CASSGLAGGPGEQYF
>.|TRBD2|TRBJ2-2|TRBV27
TGTGCCACCAGGGAGGGCGTGGGAGCCCTCACCGGGGAGCTGTTTTTT
CATREGVGALTGELFF
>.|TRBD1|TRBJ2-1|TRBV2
TGTGCCAGCAGTTGGGACAGGGATGAATATGAGCAGTTCTTC
CASSWDRDEYEQFF
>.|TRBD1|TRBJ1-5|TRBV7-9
TGTGCCAGCAGCTTAGCGCTAGGACAGGGGAACCAGCCCCAGCATTTT
CASSLALGQGNQPQHF
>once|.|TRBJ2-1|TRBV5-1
TGCGCCAGCAGCTCGACTATTTCCTCCTACAATGAGCAGTTCTTC
CASSSTISSYNEQFF
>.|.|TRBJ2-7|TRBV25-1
TGCGGCAGGGGACCCTACGAGCAGTACTTC
CGRGPYEQYF
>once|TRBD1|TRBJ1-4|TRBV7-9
TGTGCCAGCAGCACACAGGGGCAGGACGAAAAACTGTTTTTT
CASSTQGQDEKLFF
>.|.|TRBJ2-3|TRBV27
TGTGCCAGCAGTTTGACAGGTATAATAAGGACAGATACGCAGTATTTT
CASSLTGIIRTDTQYF
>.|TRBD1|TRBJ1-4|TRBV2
TGTGCCAGCACTTCCGAGGGACAGGGGATGGAAAAACTGTTTTTT
CASTSEGQGMEKLFF
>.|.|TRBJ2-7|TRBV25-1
TGTGCCAGCAGTAGTAGCGACTACGAGCAGTACTTC
CASSSSDYEQYF
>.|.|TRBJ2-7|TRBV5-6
TGTGCCAGCAGCTTGGCTGGGCTCCTCACCTACGAGCAGTACTTC
CASSLAGLLTYEQYF
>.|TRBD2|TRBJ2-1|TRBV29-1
TGCAGCGTTGACGGCCTAGCGGGGAACAATGAGCAGTTCTTC
CSVDGLAGNNEQFF
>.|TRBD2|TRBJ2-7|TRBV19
TGTGCCAGTAGTATAGGGACTAGCGGGAGCCTCGAGCAGTACTTC
CASSIGTSGSLEQYF
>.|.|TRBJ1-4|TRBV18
TGTGCCAGCTCACCAACAGGGAATAATGAAAAACTGTTTTTT
CASSPTGNNEKLFF
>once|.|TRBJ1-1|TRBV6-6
TGTGCCAGCAGTTCTCGACAGGACGGGTACGCTTTCTTT
CASSSRQDGYAFF
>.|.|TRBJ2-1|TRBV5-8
TGTGCCAGCAGCTTGGCTGGGGCGCCCAGCTCCTACAATGAGCAGTTCTTC
CASSLAGAPSSYNEQFF
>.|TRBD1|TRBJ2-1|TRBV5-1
TGCGCCAGCAGCTTGGTTGGACAGGGGTTCAATGAGCAGTTCTTC
CASSLVGQGFNEQFF
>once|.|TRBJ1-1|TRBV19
TGTGCCAGTAGTATAATCTCCTCGGAAGCTTTCTTT
CASSIISSEAFF